The present T cell receptor beta chain was sequenced within a study of blood T cell repertoires in COVID-19. The repertoire was sequenced with immunoSEQ multiplex PCR; TCRdb's copy has only in-frame clones and lacks some. Seen here are tens of thousands of clones, less than 90% observed once, and the top ten hold under 15%. Germline V gene data show CDR1 as SGHVS and CDR2 as FQNEAQ. V shed 5 bases and J 7 bases; nucleotides not matched to a gene: 17. The CDR3 spans 19 residues. The chain employs TRBV7-8 and TRBJ2-5; 15 bases agree with TRBD2. This receptor was taken from a man between 65 and 85 years old with active COVID-19. Sequencing input: peripheral blood. The CDR3 nucleotides are TGTGCCAGCAGCGAACACGGGACTAGCGGGAGGAGGAGGGGGGGGACCCAGTACTTC. This translates into CASSEHGTSGRRRGGTQYF.